This T cell receptor (beta chain) derives from a study of response to subunit inactivated influenza vaccine. TCRdb fed the RT-PCR reads into MiXCR, producing one record per CDR3 protein. The sample lists more than 450,000 distinct CDR3 sequences, approximately 12% occurring once. Comment on this clonotype: Its cognate antigen is unknown.

Study-wide points: T cells newly recruited by each seasonal influenza vaccination are few, the authors suggested.

The TCR was taken from a man aged 50 to 60 who received an inactivated influenza vaccine. The sequencing used PBMCs from blood, collected on the day of vaccination.

The CDR3 DNA follows: TGTGCCAGTTTGAGGTACAGGGGCTTTGGGAACACTGAAGCTTTCTTT. Translation: CASLRYRGFGNTEAFF. This rearrangement joins TRBV12-3 or TRBV12-4 to TRBJ1-1; 7 bases match TRBD1. The CDR3 length is 16 residues. With 9 bases clipped from V and 1 base from J, the junction kept 14 bases outside the gene matches.